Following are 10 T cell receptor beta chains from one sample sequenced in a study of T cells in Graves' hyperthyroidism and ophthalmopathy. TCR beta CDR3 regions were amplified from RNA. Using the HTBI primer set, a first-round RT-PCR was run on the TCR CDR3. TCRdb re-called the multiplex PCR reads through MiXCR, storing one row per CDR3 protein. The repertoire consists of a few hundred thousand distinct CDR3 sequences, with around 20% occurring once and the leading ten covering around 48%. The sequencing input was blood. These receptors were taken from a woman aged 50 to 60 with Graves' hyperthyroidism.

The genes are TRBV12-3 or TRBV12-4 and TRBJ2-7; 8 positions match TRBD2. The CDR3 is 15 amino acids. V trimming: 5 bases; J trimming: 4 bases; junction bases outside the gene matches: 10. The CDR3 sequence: CASSPGGAGDYEQYF. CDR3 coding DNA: TGTGCCAGCAGTCCCGGGGGGGCAGGGGATTACGAGCAGTACTTC.

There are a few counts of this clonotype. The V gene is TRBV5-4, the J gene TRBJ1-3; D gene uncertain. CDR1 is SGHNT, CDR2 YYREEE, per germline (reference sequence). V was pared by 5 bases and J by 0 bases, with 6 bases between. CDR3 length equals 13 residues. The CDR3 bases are TGTGCCAGCAGACTAAACTCTGGAAACACCATATATTTT. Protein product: CASRLNSGNTIYF. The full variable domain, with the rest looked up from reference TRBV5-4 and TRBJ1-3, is ETGVTQSPTHLIKTRGQQVTLRCSSQSGHNTVSWYQQALGQGPQFIFQYYREEENGRGNFPPRFSGLQFPNYSSELNVNALELDDSALYLCASRLNSGNTIYFGEGSWLTVV.

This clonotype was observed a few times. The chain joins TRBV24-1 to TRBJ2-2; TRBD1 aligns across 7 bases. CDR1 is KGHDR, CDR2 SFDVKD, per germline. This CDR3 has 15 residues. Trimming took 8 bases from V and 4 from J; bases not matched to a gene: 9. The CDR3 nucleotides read TGTGCCACCACCGAGGGGGCCGCCGGCACCGGGGAGCTGTTTTTT. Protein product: CATTEGAAGTGELFF.

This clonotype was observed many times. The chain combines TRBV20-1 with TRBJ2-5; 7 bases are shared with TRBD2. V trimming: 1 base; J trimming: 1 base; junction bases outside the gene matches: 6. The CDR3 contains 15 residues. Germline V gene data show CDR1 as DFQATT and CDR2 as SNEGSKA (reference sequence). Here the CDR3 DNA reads TGCAGTGCTAGAGTCCTTAGCGGGCGCCAAGAGACCCAGTACTTC. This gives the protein CSARVLSGRQETQYF.

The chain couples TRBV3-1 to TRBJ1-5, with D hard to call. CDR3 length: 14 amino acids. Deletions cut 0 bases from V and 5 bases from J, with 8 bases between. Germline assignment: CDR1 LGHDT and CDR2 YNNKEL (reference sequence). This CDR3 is CASSQDVVDQPQHF. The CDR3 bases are TGTGCCAGCAGCCAAGATGTGGTTGATCAGCCCCAGCATTTT.

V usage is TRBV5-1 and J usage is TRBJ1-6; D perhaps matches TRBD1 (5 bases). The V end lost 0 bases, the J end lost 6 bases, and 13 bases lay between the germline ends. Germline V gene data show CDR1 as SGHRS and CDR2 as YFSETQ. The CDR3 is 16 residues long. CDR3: CASSLVLGGFNSPLHF. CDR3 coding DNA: TGCGCCAGCAGCTTGGTACTCGGGGGGTTTAATTCACCCCTCCACTTT.

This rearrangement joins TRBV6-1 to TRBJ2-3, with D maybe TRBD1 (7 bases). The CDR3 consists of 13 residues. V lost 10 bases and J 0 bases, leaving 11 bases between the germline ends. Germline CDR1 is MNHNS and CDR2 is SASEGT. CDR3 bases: TGTGCCACCGCGGGACAGAGCACAGATACGCAGTATTTT. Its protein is CATAGQSTDTQYF.

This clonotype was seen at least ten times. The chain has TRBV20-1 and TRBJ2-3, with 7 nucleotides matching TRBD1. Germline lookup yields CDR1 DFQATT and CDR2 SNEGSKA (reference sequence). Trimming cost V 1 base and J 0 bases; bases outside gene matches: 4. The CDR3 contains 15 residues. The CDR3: CSARVGQSSTDTQYF. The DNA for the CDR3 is TGCAGTGCTAGAGTGGGACAGTCTAGCACAGATACGCAGTATTTT.

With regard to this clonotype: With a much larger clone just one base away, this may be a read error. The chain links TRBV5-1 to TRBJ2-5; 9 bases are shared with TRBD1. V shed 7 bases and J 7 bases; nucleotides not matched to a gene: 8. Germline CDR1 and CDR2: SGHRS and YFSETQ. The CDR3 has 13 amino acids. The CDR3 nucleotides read TGCGCCAGCCAACGGGACAGGGAAGGGACCCAGTACTTC. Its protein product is CASQRDREGTQYF.

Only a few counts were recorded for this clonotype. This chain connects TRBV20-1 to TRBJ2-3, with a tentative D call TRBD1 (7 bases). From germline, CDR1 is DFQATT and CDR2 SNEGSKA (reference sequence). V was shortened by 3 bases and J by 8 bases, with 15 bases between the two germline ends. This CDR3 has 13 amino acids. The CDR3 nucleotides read TGCAGTGCTAGTATAACTCAGGGGGGTACGCAGTATTTT. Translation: CSASITQGGTQYF.